A single T cell receptor beta chain is shown here with its context. This specimen comes from a study of blood T cells in healthy people across ages. Combining a sample-barcoded 5' primer with a J-beta primer mix, a second PCR ran for about 7 to 11 cycles. CDR3-containing paired-end reads numbered at least 2.5 million in each sample. TCRdb used MiXCR to reprocess the 5' RACE reads, holding one entry per CDR3 protein. The sample shows more than 550,000 distinct CDR3 sequences, 22% of them seen only once. The CDR3 totals 15 residues. The V gene's germline CDR1 is SEHNR and CDR2 FQNEAQ (reference sequence). V lost 4 bases and J lost 2, with 14 bases in between.

This receptor was taken from an older man in good health. The sequenced material came from blood. The chain carries TRBV7-9 and TRBJ2-5; D is perhaps TRBD1 (6 bases). In DNA form, the CDR3 reads TGTGCCAGCAGCTCTCGAGGGGGATCTCAAGAGACCCAGTACTTC. Its protein is CASSSRGGSQETQYF.